This passage covers 4 T cell receptor beta chains from one sample sequenced in a study of monozygotic twins with inflammatory bowel disease. From its re-call of the 5' RACE reads, TCRdb lists each CDR3 protein once, without DNA. This sample contains about 450,000 distinct CDR3 sequences. Sequenced: blood. Receptor source: a human donor with ulcerative colitis or Crohn's disease, or a healthy co-twin of an affected twin (not recorded which).

The chain joins TRBV5-5 to TRBJ2-7; the TRBD2 assignment by TCRdb is unverifiable without DNA. CDR3 length: 17 amino acids. CDR1 and CDR2 from the germline V gene are SGHKS and YYEKEE (reference sequence). This CDR3 is CASSLGDAGRKIYEQYF.

The gene calls are TRBV5-1 and TRBJ2-1; the TRBD2 assignment by TCRdb is unverifiable without DNA. CDR1 is SGHRS, CDR2 YFSETQ, per germline. This CDR3 contains 18 residues. CDR3: CASSFSGTSGRAGNEQFF. Full variable domain (rest looked up from reference TRBV5-1 and TRBJ2-1): KAGVTQTPRYLIKTRGQQVTLSCSPISGHRSVSWYQQTPGQGLQFLFEYFSETQRNKGNFPGRFSGRQFSNSRSEMNVSTLELGDSALYLCASSFSGTSGRAGNEQFFGPGTRLTVL.

The V gene is TRBV12-3 or TRBV12-4, the J gene TRBJ1-5; the TCRdb call, TRBD1, lacks DNA for checking. The CDR3 is made up of 16 amino acids. The CDR3 region is CASSLGGQGAGQPQHF.

The chain carries TRBV7-2 and TRBJ1-2. Looked up from germline, CDR1 is SGHTA and CDR2 is FQGNSA. CDR3 length: 15 amino acids. CDR3: CASSFGQLANYGYTF.